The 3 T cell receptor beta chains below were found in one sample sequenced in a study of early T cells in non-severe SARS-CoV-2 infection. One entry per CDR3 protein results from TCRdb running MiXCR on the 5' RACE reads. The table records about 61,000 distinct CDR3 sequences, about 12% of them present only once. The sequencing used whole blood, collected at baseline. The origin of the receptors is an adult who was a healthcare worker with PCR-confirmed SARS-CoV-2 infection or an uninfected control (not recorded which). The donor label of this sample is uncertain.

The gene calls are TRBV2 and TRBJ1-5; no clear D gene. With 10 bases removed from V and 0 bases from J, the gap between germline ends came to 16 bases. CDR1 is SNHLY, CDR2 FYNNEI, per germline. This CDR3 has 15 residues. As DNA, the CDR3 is TGTGCCACCGACACAAAACTGAATAGCAATCAGCCCCAGCATTTT. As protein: CATDTKLNSNQPQHF.

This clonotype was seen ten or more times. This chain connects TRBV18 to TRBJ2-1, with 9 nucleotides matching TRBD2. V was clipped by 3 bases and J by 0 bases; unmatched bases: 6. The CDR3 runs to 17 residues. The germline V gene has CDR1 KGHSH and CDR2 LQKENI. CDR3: CASSPFRAGGSYNEQFF. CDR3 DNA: TGTGCCAGCTCACCTTTTAGAGCGGGGGGCTCCTACAATGAGCAGTTCTTC.

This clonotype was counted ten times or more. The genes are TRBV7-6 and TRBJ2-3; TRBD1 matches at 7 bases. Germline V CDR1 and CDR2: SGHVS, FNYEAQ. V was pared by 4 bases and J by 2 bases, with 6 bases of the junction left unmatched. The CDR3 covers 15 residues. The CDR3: CASSSRTGFTDTQYF. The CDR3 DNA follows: TGTGCCAGCAGCTCCCGGACAGGATTCACAGATACGCAGTATTTT.